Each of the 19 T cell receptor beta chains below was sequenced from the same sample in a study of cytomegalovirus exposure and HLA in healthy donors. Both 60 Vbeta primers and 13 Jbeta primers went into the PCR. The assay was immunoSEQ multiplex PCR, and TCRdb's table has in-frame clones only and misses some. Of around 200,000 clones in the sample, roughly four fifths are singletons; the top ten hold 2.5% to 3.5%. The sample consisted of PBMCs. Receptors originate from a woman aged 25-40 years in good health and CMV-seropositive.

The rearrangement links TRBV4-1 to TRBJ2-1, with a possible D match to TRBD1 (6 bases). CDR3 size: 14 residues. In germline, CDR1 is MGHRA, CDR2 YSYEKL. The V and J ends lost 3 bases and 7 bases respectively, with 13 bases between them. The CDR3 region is CASSQTGLRNEQFF. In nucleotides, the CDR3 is TGCGCCAGCAGCCAGACAGGTCTCAGGAATGAGCAGTTCTTC.

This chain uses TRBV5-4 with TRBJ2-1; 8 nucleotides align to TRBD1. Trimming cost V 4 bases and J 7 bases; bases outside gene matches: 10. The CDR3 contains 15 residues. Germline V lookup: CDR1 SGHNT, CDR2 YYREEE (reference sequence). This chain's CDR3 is CASSPTRQGKNEQFF. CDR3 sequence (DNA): TGTGCCAGCAGCCCAACCAGACAGGGGAAAAATGAGCAGTTCTTC.

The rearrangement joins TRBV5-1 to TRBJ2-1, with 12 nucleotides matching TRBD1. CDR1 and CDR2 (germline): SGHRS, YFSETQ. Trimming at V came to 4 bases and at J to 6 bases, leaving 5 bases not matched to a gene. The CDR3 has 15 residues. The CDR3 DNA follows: TGCGCCAGCAGCCACCCGGGACAGGGGGCCAATGAGCAGTTCTTC. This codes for CASSHPGQGANEQFF.

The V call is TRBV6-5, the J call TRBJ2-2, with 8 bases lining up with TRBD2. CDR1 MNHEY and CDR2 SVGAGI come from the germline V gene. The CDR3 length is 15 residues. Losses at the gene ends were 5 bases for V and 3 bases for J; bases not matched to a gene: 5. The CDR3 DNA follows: TGTGCCAGCAGTGCTACTAGCGGATACACCGGGGAGCTGTTTTTT. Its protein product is CASSATSGYTGELFF.

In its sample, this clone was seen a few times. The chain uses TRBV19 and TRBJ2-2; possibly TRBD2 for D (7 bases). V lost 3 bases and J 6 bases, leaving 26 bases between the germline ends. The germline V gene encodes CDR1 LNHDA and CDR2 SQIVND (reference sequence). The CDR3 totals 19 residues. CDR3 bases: TGTGCCAGTAGTATGGTCATTTCTGGTTGGCGGGGGCTAGCCGGGGAGCTGTTTTTT. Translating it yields CASSMVISGWRGLAGELFF.

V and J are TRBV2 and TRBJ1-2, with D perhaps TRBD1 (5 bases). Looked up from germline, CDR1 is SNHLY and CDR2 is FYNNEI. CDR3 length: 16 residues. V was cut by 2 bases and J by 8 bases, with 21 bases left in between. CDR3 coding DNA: TGTGCCAGCAGTGAACACGGCAGGGCAAGGGATGGAGGCTACACCTTC. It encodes CASSEHGRARDGGYTF.

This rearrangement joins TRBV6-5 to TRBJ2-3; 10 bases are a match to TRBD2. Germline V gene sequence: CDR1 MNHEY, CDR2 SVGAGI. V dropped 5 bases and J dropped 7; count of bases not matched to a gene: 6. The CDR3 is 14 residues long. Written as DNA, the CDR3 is TGTGCCAGCAGTGGACTAGCGGCTGGGAATACGCAGTATTTT. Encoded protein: CASSGLAAGNTQYF.

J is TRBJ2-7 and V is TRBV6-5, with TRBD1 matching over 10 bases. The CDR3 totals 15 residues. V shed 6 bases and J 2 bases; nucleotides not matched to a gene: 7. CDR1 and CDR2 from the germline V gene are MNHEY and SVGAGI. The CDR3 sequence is CASRPAGTGAYEQYF. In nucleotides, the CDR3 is TGTGCCAGCAGGCCTGCCGGGACAGGGGCCTACGAGCAGTACTTC.

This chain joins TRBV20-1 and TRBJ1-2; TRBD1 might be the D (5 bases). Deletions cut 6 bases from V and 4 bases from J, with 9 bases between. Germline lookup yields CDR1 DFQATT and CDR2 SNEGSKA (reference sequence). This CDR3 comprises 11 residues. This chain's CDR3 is CSAEDTYGYTF. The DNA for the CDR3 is TGCAGTGCCGAGGACACCTATGGCTACACCTTC.

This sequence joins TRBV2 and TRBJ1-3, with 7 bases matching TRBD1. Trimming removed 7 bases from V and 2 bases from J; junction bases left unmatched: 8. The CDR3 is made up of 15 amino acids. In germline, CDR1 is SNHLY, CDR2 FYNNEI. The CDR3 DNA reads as TGTGCCAGCACCCGACGACAGGGTGCTGGAAACACCATATATTTT. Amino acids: CASTRRQGAGNTIYF.

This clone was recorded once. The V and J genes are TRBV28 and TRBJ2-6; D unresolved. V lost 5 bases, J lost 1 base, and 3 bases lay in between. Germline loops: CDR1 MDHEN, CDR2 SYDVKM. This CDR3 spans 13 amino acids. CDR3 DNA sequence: TGTGCCAGCAGTGTATCTGGGGCCAACGTCCTGACTTTC. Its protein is CASSVSGANVLTF.

This CDR3 reads CASSVGGGTNEKLFF. The CDR3, as DNA: TGTGCCAGCAGTGTTGGGGGGGGAACTAATGAAAAACTGTTTTTT. The chain has TRBV6-6 and TRBJ1-4; TRBD1 is a possible D gene (5 bases). This CDR3 spans 15 amino acids. CDR1 is MNHNY and CDR2 is SVGAGI in the germline V gene (reference sequence). V was trimmed by 5 bases and J by 1 base, leaving 11 bases between them.

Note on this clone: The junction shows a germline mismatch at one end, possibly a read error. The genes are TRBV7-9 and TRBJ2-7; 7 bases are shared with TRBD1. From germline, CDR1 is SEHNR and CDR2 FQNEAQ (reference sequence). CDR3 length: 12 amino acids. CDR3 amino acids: CSSSSDRVSWYF. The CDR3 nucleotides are TGTTCCAGCAGCTCTGACAGGGTTTCCTGGTACTTC.

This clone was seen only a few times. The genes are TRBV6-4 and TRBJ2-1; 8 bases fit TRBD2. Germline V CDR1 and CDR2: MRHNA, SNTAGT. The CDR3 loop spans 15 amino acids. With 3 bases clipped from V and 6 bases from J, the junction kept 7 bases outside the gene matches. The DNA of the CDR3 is TGTGCCAGCAGTGAGGCAGCGGGAGTGAGCAATGAGCAGTTCTTC. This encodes CASSEAAGVSNEQFF.

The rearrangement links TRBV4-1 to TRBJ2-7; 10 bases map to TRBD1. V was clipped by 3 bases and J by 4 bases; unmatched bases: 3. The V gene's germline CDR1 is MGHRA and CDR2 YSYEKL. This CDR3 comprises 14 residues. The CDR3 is CASSQRTGGYEQYF. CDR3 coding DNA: TGCGCCAGCAGCCAGAGGACAGGGGGTTACGAGCAGTACTTC.

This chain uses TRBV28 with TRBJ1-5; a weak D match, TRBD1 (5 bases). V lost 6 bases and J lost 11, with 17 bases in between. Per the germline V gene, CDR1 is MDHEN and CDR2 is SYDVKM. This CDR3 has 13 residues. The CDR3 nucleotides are TGTGCCAGCAGCACGGGGGTAATCAAGGCCCAGCATTTT. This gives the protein CASSTGVIKAQHF.

The CDR3 reads CASSLFRADNQPQHF. The CDR3 coding sequence is TGTGCCAGCAGTTTATTCAGGGCAGATAATCAGCCCCAGCATTTT. The chain couples TRBV28 to TRBJ1-5; TRBD1 is a possible D gene (5 bases). The CDR3 is made up of 15 amino acids. Germline V gene data show CDR1 as MDHEN and CDR2 as SYDVKM. The ends were cut back, 1 base at V and 4 bases at J, with 11 bases in the middle.

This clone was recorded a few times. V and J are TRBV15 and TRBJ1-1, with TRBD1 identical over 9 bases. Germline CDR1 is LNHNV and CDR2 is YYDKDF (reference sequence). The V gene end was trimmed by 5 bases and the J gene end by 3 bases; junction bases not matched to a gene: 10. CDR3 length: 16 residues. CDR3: CATSVGATGGDTEAFF. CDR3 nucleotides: TGTGCCACCAGCGTAGGAGCGACAGGGGGGGACACTGAAGCTTTCTTT.

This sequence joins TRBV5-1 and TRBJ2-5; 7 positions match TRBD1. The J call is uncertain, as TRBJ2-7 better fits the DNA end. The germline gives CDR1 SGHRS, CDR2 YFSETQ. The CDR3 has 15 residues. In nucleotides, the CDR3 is TGCGCCAGCAGCTTTGGGGACAGCCTTCCCTACGAGCAGTACTTC. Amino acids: CASSFGDSLPYEQYF.